This T cell receptor (beta chain) was found in a study of T cell changes during pregnancy in multiple sclerosis. Profiled with immunoSEQ multiplex PCR; TCRdb holds only in-frame clones, not every one. The sample includes roughly 87,000 clones, around 90% of them seen just once. The sequence came from a female donor in good health, serving as a control in a pregnancy study. Some clones in this sample may be carry-over from other donors' samples. The sample was PBMCs, taken in the first trimester of pregnancy.

The CDR3 sequence is CASSLASGGAGANVLTF. For the CDR3, the DNA is TGTGCCAGCAGTTTGGCTAGCGGGGGGGCTGGGGCCAACGTCCTGACTTTC. The chain joins TRBV28 to TRBJ2-6; 12 nucleotides line up with TRBD2. The CDR3 sequence is 17 residues long. Germline CDR1 reads MDHEN; CDR2 reads SYDVKM. V dropped 3 bases and J dropped 2; count of bases not matched to a gene: 2. The entire variable domain, with the rest obtained from reference TRBV28 and TRBJ2-6, is as follows: DVKVTQSSRYLVKRTGEKVFLECVQDMDHENMFWYRQDPGLGLRLIYFSYDVKMKEKGDIPEGYSVSREKKERFSLILESASTNQTSMYLCASSLASGGAGANVLTFGAGSRLTVL.